Here is one T cell receptor (beta chain) with its context. Its specificity is unknown. This sample is drawn from a study of radiotherapy plus CTLA-4 blockade in lung cancer. Findings and limits, study-wide: Once radiotherapy plus ipilimumab had been given, TCR clones derived from tumor expanded in blood.

The CDR3 runs 14 residues. The V gene's germline CDR1 is SGHTA and CDR2 FQGNSA. J was trimmed by 7 bases and V by 3 bases; bases with no gene match: 6. Clones were read by immunoSEQ multiplex PCR, and TCRdb kept only the in-frame ones, dropping some. The data hold approximately 52,000 clones, with approximately 80% observed a single time. The J gene is TRBJ2-5, the V gene TRBV7-2; 9 bases map to TRBD1. The specimen comprised peripheral blood, sampled from a patient treated with radiotherapy plus ipilimumab. The sequence derives from a human donor with non-small cell lung cancer whose response to radiotherapy plus ipilimumab could not be evaluated. CDR3 amino acids: CASSLGQGGLTQYF. In DNA form, the CDR3 reads TGTGCCAGCAGCTTGGGACAGGGAGGCTTGACCCAGTACTTC.